A selection of T cell receptor beta chains follows, all from one sample in a study of cytomegalovirus exposure and HLA in healthy donors. Produced via immunoSEQ multiplex PCR; TCRdb's table is partial and in-frame only. The table lists around 150,000 clones, approximately 61% of them singletons, with around 1.6% in the top ten. The sample taken for sequencing was PBMCs. The source of these receptors is a human donor in good health. Both conserved end residues are part of each CDR3. The order of the fields is J gene, clone size, CDR3 length, D gene, V gene, CDR3 protein, CDR3 DNA. A D gene is named only where the DNA matches it firmly. The size field is filled for only some rows; it gives once, few, many or a size class.

TRBJ2-3 | NA | 13 | NA | TRBV19 | CASRSKSTDTQYF | TGTGCCAGTAGATCTAAGAGCACAGATACGCAGTATTTT
TRBJ2-1 | NA | 14 | TRBD1 | TRBV6-1 | CASSPGTDYNEQFF | TGTGCCAGCAGCCCCGGGACAGACTATAATGAGCAGTTCTTC
TRBJ2-7 | once | 15 | TRBD1 | TRBV11-1 | CASSRQQGAIGEQYF | TGTGCCAGCAGCAGACAACAGGGGGCAATAGGCGAGCAGTACTTC
TRBJ2-2 | NA | 14 | NA | TRBV15 | CATSRDRGAGELFF | TGTGCCACCAGCAGAGATCGAGGTGCCGGGGAGCTGTTTTTT
TRBJ1-5 | once | 14 | TRBD1 | TRBV4-1 | CASSQTGGTQPQHF | TGCGCCAGCAGCCAAACAGGGGGCACTCAGCCCCAGCATTTT
TRBJ1-5 | few | 16 | TRBD1 | TRBV16 | CASSQATGLSNQPQHF | TGTGCCAGCAGCCAAGCGACAGGGTTAAGCAATCAGCCCCAGCATTTT
TRBJ2-7 | NA | 14 | TRBD1 | TRBV6-9 | CASSLTGGAYEQYF | TGTGCCAGCAGTTTGACAGGGGGCGCGTACGAGCAGTACTTC
TRBJ1-1 | NA | 11 | TRBD1 | TRBV4-1 | CASGTRGESFF | TGCGCCAGCGGAACCAGGGGGGAGTCTTTCTTT
TRBJ1-4 | NA | 15 | NA | TRBV5-1 | CASSLGQGGSEKLFF | TGCGCCAGCAGCTTGGGTCAGGGAGGCAGTGAAAAACTGTTTTTT
TRBJ2-7 | NA | 14 | TRBD1 | TRBV6-5 | CASRGGQGPNEQYF | TGTGCCAGCAGGGGCGGACAGGGTCCCAACGAGCAGTACTTC